The 23 T cell receptor beta chains presented below share a single source sample, sequenced in a study of T cell repertoires in cytomegalovirus infection. MiXCR, applied by TCRdb to the reads, yields one record per CDR3 protein. The table has roughly 630,000 distinct CDR3 sequences, about 24% seen once; the top ten hold 8%. The sequencing sample was made of CD8+ T cells from PBMCs. The receptor set was obtained from a human donor in good health (CMV status not recorded). Some clones in this sample may be carry-over from other donors' samples.

At least ten counts were recorded for this clonotype. The rearrangement joins TRBV7-9 to TRBJ2-2; D unclear. The CDR3 extends over 15 amino acids. From germline, CDR1 is SEHNR and CDR2 FQNEAQ (reference sequence). The ends were cut back, 2 bases at V and 0 bases at J, with 7 bases in the middle. The CDR3 loop reads CASSLSVTNTGELFF. In nucleotides, the CDR3 is TGTGCCAGCAGCTTATCAGTAACGAACACCGGGGAGCTGTTTTTT.

Concerning this clonotype: Germline and junction disagree at one end, which may indicate a read error. This chain uses TRBV6-5 with TRBJ2-4; D is perhaps TRBD2 (5 bases). The CDR3 runs to 16 residues. CDR1 is MNHEY, CDR2 SVGAGI, per germline. The DNA of the CDR3 is TGTGTCAGCAGTTATCGTTCTAGCTCAGCCAAAAACATTCAGTACTTC. This codes for CVSSYRSSSAKNIQYF.

The chain carries TRBV2 and TRBJ1-5; 8 nucleotides align to TRBD1. The CDR3 runs to 15 residues. The V and J ends lost 6 bases and 5 bases, in that order; junction bases with no gene match: 9. CDR1 is SNHLY and CDR2 is FYNNEI in the germline V gene. This CDR3 reads CASRVSRGLDQPQHF. The CDR3 region has the DNA TGTGCCAGCAGAGTCTCCAGGGGGCTCGATCAGCCCCAGCATTTT.

The gene calls are TRBV9 and TRBJ1-1; D not resolved. CDR1 SGDLS and CDR2 YYNGEE come from the germline V gene. The CDR3 runs to 14 residues. The germline V and J ends were trimmed by 3 bases and 0 bases, with 9 bases remaining between them. The CDR3 region is CASSGRGVNTEAFF. The CDR3 DNA reads as TGTGCCAGCAGCGGCCGTGGGGTGAACACTGAAGCTTTCTTT.

Concerning this clonotype: One end of the junction does not line up with germline, which may come from a read error. V is TRBV14 and J is TRBJ2-7; D tentatively reads TRBD1 or TRBD2 (7 bases each). Germline values: CDR1 SGHDN, CDR2 FVKESK. CDR3 length equals 14 residues. DNA of the CDR3: TGTACCAGCAGCCAAGCGGGACAGATCTACGAGCAGTACTTC. It codes for CTSSQAGQIYEQYF.

The table lists this clonotype with a few counts. The chain has TRBV18 and TRBJ2-3; D uncertain. With 6 bases removed from V and 0 bases from J, the gap between germline ends came to 16 bases. This CDR3 spans 16 amino acids. CDR1 KGHSH and CDR2 LQKENI come from the germline V gene. CDR3 bases: TGTGCCAGCTCCCTCACCAGAACGTCCAGCACAGATACGCAGTATTTT. It encodes CASSLTRTSSTDTQYF.

This clonotype turned up a few times. CDR3 sequence (DNA): TGTGCCAGCATTATGGGAGCCGACTGGGATACGCAGTATTTT. Its translation is CASIMGADWDTQYF. The chain employs TRBV28 and TRBJ2-3, with TRBD2 as a possible D gene (5 bases). The CDR3 extends over 14 amino acids. Per germline, CDR1 MDHEN and CDR2 SYDVKM. Trimming removed 7 bases from V and 6 bases from J, with 17 bases in between.

This clonotype came up many times. The chain is built from TRBV6-1 and TRBJ1-2; no definite D call. The V end was cut by 6 bases, the J end by 5 bases, with 10 bases between. CDR3 size: 12 residues. Germline V gene sequence: CDR1 MNHNS, CDR2 SASEGT. In DNA, the CDR3 is TGTGCCAGCAGCTCCCGCGCTTATGGCTACACCTTC. Its translation is CASSSRAYGYTF.

The chain links TRBV20-1 to TRBJ2-3; either TRBD1 or TRBD2 may supply D (5 bases each). Germline V gene data show CDR1 as DFQATT and CDR2 as SNEGSKA (reference sequence). V was clipped by 6 bases and J by 4 bases, with 5 bases between them. This CDR3 region has 10 residues. The CDR3 loop reads CSAGADTQYF. CDR3 DNA: TGCAGTGCGGGGGCAGATACGCAGTATTTT.

The rearrangement links TRBV27 to TRBJ1-2, with 7 bases fitting TRBD1. J gave up 4 bases and V 5 bases, and 10 bases lay outside the gene matches. The length of the CDR3 is 15 residues. The germline CDR1 and CDR2 sequences are MNHEY and SMNVEV (reference sequence). CDR3 residues: CASSLATGAGYGYTF. The CDR3 region has the DNA TGTGCCAGCAGTCTAGCTACAGGGGCGGGCTATGGCTACACCTTC.

This clonotype occurred a few times. The CDR3: CSARGRLAGAWETQYF. For the CDR3, the DNA is TGCAGTGCTAGAGGTCGCCTAGCGGGGGCCTGGGAGACCCAGTACTTC. The chain uses TRBV20-1 and TRBJ2-5; 10 positions agree with TRBD2. V shed 1 base, J shed 5 bases, and the junction held 10 bases outside the gene matches. This CDR3 has 16 amino acids. Per germline, CDR1 DFQATT and CDR2 SNEGSKA (reference sequence).

The rearrangement links TRBV6-2 or TRBV6-3 to TRBJ1-5, with D possibly matching TRBD1 (6 bases). This CDR3 is built from 15 residues. The germline V and J ends were trimmed by 6 bases and 4 bases, with 16 bases remaining between them. Germline V gene data show CDR1 as MNHEY and CDR2 as SVGEGT. Written as DNA, the CDR3 is TGTGCCAGCAGCCCGGGGGCTAAAAAGAATCAGCCCCAGCATTTT. Amino acid sequence: CASSPGAKKNQPQHF.

The chain is built from TRBV7-1 and TRBJ2-1; 10 nucleotides line up with TRBD1. TRBV7-1 has ORF status, its function being uncertain. The CDR3 runs to 14 residues. After removal of 3 bases from V and 10 bases from J, the junction contained 6 bases not matched to a gene. The CDR3 coding sequence is TGTGCCAGCAGCTCGAGGGACAGGGGTTGCGAGCAGTTCTTC. This translates into CASSSRDRGCEQFF.

This clonotype was picked up a small number of times. V usage is TRBV20-1 and J usage is TRBJ1-4, with no clear D. The germline V and J ends were trimmed by 2 bases and 7 bases, with 20 bases remaining between them. Germline V lookup: CDR1 DFQATT, CDR2 SNEGSKA (reference sequence). The CDR3 loop spans 16 amino acids. The CDR3, as DNA: TGCAGTGCTAGAAATCGGCCTGCAGGATCGATTGAAAAACTGTTTTTT. It translates to CSARNRPAGSIEKLFF.

V usage is TRBV7-3 and J usage is TRBJ1-2; TRBD1 aligns across 7 bases. The junction had 15 bases not matched to a gene; V was cut back by 5 bases and J by 6 bases. From germline, CDR1 is SGHTA and CDR2 FQGTGA. The CDR3 length is 16 residues. The CDR3 region has the DNA TGTGCCAGCAGCCTTACCGACAGGGACGGTATGGATGGCTACACCTTC. Encoded protein: CASSLTDRDGMDGYTF.

This clonotype was counted many times. The J gene is TRBJ2-7, the V gene TRBV12-3 or TRBV12-4; D gene uncertain. This CDR3 region has 12 residues. The germline V and J ends were trimmed by 5 bases and 7 bases, with 12 bases remaining between them. As DNA, the CDR3 is TGTGCCAGCAGTCGCCCCGGAGAAGAGCAGTACGTC. This codes for CASSRPGEEQYV.

This clonotype appeared many times. The CDR3 protein is CASSPMGGPRDTGELFF. The DNA of the CDR3 is TGTGCCAGCAGCCCGATGGGCGGGCCAAGGGACACCGGGGAGCTGTTTTTT. The gene calls are TRBV7-2 and TRBJ2-2, with a tentative D call TRBD2 (5 bases). The CDR3 is 17 amino acids. V lost 5 bases to trimming and J lost 3 bases, with 19 bases between them. From germline, CDR1 is SGHTA and CDR2 FQGNSA.

The sample holds many counts of this clonotype. The chain carries TRBV29-1 and TRBJ2-1; 8 positions agree with TRBD1. The CDR3 is 14 residues long. The V and J ends lost 4 bases and 2 bases, in that order; junction bases with no gene match: 4. The V gene's germline CDR1 is SQVTM and CDR2 ANQGSEA. The CDR3 sequence is CSVGPGQAYNEQFF. For the CDR3, the DNA is TGCAGCGTTGGGCCGGGACAGGCCTACAATGAGCAGTTCTTC.

This clonotype has at least ten counts. This chain connects TRBV7-6 to TRBJ2-5; D not certain. The germline CDR1 and CDR2 sequences are SGHVS and FNYEAQ. V was shortened by 5 bases and J by 0 bases, with 10 bases between the two germline ends. The length of the CDR3 is 14 residues. CDR3 region: CASSLSLYQETQYF. The CDR3 nucleotides read TGTGCCAGCAGCCTTTCCCTCTACCAAGAGACCCAGTACTTC. The variable domain in full, completed from reference TRBV7-6 and TRBJ2-5, reads GAGVSQSPRYKVTKRGQDVALRCDPISGHVSLYWYRQALGQGPEFLTYFNYEAQQDKSGLPNDRFSAERPEGSISTLTIQRTEQRDSAMYRCASSLSLYQETQYFGPGTRLLVL.

The rearrangement joins TRBV28 to TRBJ1-4; D gene unclear. This CDR3 contains 13 residues. Germline CDR1 MDHEN, CDR2 SYDVKM. V shed 6 bases and J shed 10 bases, with 15 bases lying between them. In DNA form, the CDR3 reads TGTGCCAGCAGATCCATTCAAGGGAGAAAACTGTTTTTT. Translation gives CASRSIQGRKLFF. The full variable domain, in which reference TRBV28 and TRBJ1-4 provide the parts outside the CDR3, is DVKVTQSSRYLVKRTGEKVFLECVQDMDHENMFWYRQDPGLGLRLIYFSYDVKMKEKGDIPEGYSVSREKKERFSLILESASTNQTSMYLCASRSIQGRKLFFGSGTQLSVL.

The V call is TRBV4-2, the J call TRBJ1-1, with TRBD1 matching over 7 bases. The CDR3 contains 16 residues. The J segment lost 3 bases and the V segment lost 3 bases, leaving 10 bases of the junction unmatched. Germline-derived CDR1 and CDR2 are LGHNA and YNFKEQ. The CDR3 spells CASSHTAGGEYTEAFF. In DNA, the CDR3 is TGTGCCAGCAGCCACACGGCAGGGGGTGAGTACACTGAAGCTTTCTTT.

This clonotype came up a few times. This sequence joins TRBV4-1 and TRBJ2-1; 15 nucleotides line up with TRBD2. The CDR3 spans 14 residues. Germline loops: CDR1 MGHRA, CDR2 YSYEKL. Trimming removed 8 bases from V and 10 bases from J; junction bases left unmatched: 6. CDR3 in DNA: TGCGCCAGCGCGTGGGGACTAGCGGGGGGCGAGCAGTTCTTC. Its translation: CASAWGLAGGEQFF.

DNA for the CDR3: TGTGCCATCAGGGGACTAGCGGGGGGTGGGGATACGCAGTATTTT. It encodes CAIRGLAGGGDTQYF. The gene calls are TRBV10-3 and TRBJ2-3; TRBD2 agrees at 15 bases. Trimming cost V 6 bases and J 6 bases; bases outside gene matches: 4. This CDR3 has 15 residues. Germline loops: CDR1 ENHRY, CDR2 SYGVKD.